This T cell receptor beta chain came from a study of blood T cell repertoires in COVID-19 (dated by TCRdb to about 2020). With regard to the full study: The collaborator samples originated in the United States, Italy and Spain and spanned the acute and convalescent phases of COVID-19. Where available, HLA class I and class II types were obtained from metadata supplied by the sample provider rather than from assay-based typing. The repertoires were released in a freely available public database intended as a resource for research on the immune response to SARS-CoV-2. The material from the prospective study consisted of cDNA or gDNA derived from T cells, B-cell-depleted T cells, or PBMCs. The sample metadata nearly always contained a de-identified subject ID, COVID-19 status, age in years and sex. The samples were drawn from two sources: the first 160 participants of the ongoing ImmuneRACE study, and over 950 subjects contributed by 6 global collaborators. The dataset comprised deeply sampled blood TCRbeta repertoires from subjects exposed to, actively infected with, or recovered from COVID-19.

TCRbeta CDR3 regions were amplified from genomic DNA by means of the immunoSEQ Assay, a bias-controlled multiplex PCR. Per the original workflow: The number of nucleated cells in each sample was estimated by amplification of reference gene primers within the assay. Sequence reads were collapsed and filtered to measure the absolute abundance of every unique TCRbeta CDR3 rearrangement. Productive Simpson clonality was computed per sample as the square root of Simpson's diversity index over productive rearrangements. TCRdb provides this immuneACCESS table in a form limited to in-frame rearrangements. Some clones are lacking; in checked studies, under half of them reflect an unresolved V gene, and why the rest are absent is not known. V, J and clone size derive from that table, while D and trimming were established from the DNA sequence. The sample table shows about 130,000 clones, and 70% to 90% are seen once. 10% to 13% of the sample belongs to the ten largest clones.

The collaborating institutions used their own protocols to collect whole blood in K2EDTA tubes. For TCRbeta analysis, collaborators shipped samples as frozen whole blood, isolated PBMCs, or DNA extracted from either of those sample types. Paper-wide results and their limitations: The amount of clinical and demographic metadata varied by source and participant and was provided uncurated.

Worth noting for this clone: Its antigen has not been determined. No much larger clone is present one base from it, and per-base qualities are unavailable.

Reading from cysteine to phenylalanine, the CDR3 counts 15 amino acids. Only the CDR3 DNA is retained, 45 bases long and in frame from the first base. Trimming removed 2 bases from V and 7 bases from J; the gene matches leave 12 bases unexplained. The germline V gene (reference sequence) specifies GTSNPN as CDR1 and SVGIG as CDR2. The V gene is TRBV30 and the J gene is TRBJ1-1, and 8 junctional nucleotides match TRBD1. Sequenced sample: peripheral blood. This TCR came from a man aged 45-60 years with acute or convalescent COVID-19. The CDR3 is CAWSPPWTGKIEAFF. At the DNA level, the sequence is TGTGCCTGGAGTCCTCCTTGGACAGGGAAAATTGAAGCTTTCTTT. Where the CDR3 stops, the reference TRBV30 and TRBJ1-1 genes take over; the full variable domain is SQTIHQWPATLVQPVGSPLSLECTVEGTSNPNLYWYRQAAGRGLQLLFYSVGIGQISSEVPQNLSASRPQDRQFILSSKKLLLSDSGFYLCAWSPPWTGKIEAFFGQGTRLTVV.